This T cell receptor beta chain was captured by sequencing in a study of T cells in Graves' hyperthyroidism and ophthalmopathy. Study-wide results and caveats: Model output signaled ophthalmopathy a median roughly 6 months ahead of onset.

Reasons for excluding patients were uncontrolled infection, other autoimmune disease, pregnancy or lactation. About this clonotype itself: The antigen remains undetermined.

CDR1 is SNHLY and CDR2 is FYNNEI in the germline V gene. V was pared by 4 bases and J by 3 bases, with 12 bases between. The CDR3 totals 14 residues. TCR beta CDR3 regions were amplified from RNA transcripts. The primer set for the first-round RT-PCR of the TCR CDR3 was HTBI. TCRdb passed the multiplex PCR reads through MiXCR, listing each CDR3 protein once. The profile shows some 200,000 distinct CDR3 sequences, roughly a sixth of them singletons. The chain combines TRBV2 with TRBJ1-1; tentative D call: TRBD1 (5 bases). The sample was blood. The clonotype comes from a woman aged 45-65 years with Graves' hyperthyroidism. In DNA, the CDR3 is TGTGCCAGCAGTGGGGACGGGGGGTACACTGAAGCTTTCTTT. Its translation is CASSGDGGYTEAFF.